The text below deals with one T cell receptor (beta chain). V was pared by 0 bases and J by 8 bases, with 14 bases between. The CDR3 is 15 residues long. Germline-derived CDR1 and CDR2 are MNHEY and SVGAGI. This sample is part of a study of technical replicates of blood from several donors. Some clones are missing from TCRdb's copy, which holds only in-frame ones; the method was immunoSEQ multiplex PCR. This repertoire shows 91,000 or so clones, roughly 94% found once; its top ten account for 0.33%. This chain joins TRBV6-5 and TRBJ2-1; perhaps TRBD2 as D (6 bases). The sequenced sample consisted of T cells isolated from PBMCs. The TCR comes from a human donor in good health. The CDR3 DNA is TGTGCCAGCAGTTACTCGTCGGGAGTGGGGGATGAGCAGTTCTTC. It specifies CASSYSSGVGDEQFF.